The 4 T cell receptor beta chains below all came from one sample that was sequenced in a study of cytomegalovirus exposure and HLA in healthy donors. The PCR employed 60 Vbeta primers together with 13 Jbeta primers. The method was immunoSEQ multiplex PCR; TCRdb's version includes in-frame clones alone and lacks a portion of them. The sample lists 120,000 or so clones; 75% were seen once. Sample: PBMCs. These TCRs come from a woman in her thirties or forties in good health and CMV-seropositive.

The rearrangement links TRBV5-1 to TRBJ1-1, with D perhaps TRBD1 (5 bases). The germline V gene has CDR1 SGHRS and CDR2 YFSETQ. V shed 2 bases and J shed 3 bases, with 8 bases lying between them. The CDR3 is made up of 13 amino acids. The chain's CDR3 is CASSFQGHTEAFF. The CDR3 nucleotides are TGCGCCAGCAGCTTTCAGGGTCACACTGAAGCTTTCTTT. The whole variable domain, filled in from reference TRBV5-1 and TRBJ1-1, reads KAGVTQTPRYLIKTRGQQVTLSCSPISGHRSVSWYQQTPGQGLQFLFEYFSETQRNKGNFPGRFSGRQFSNSRSEMNVSTLELGDSALYLCASSFQGHTEAFFGQGTRLTVV.

This clone occurred once. The chain links TRBV7-3 to TRBJ2-1; TRBD2 aligns across 7 bases. Germline V gene data show CDR1 as SGHTA and CDR2 as FQGTGA. V was clipped by 5 bases and J by 4 bases; unmatched bases: 14. CDR3 length: 17 residues. In DNA form, the CDR3 reads TGTGCCAGCAGCCCAATCGGGCTAGCGGAGCGTTACAATGAGCAGTTCTTC. This encodes CASSPIGLAERYNEQFF.

This chain connects TRBV19 to TRBJ1-5, with 7 bases lining up with TRBD1. The CDR3 covers 18 residues. Germline lookup yields CDR1 LNHDA and CDR2 SQIVND (reference sequence). V was clipped by 1 base and J by 0 bases; unmatched bases: 9. DNA for the CDR3: TGTGCCAGTAGTATAGGACAGGGCCGCATGGATAGCAATCAGCCCCAGCATTTT. It encodes CASSIGQGRMDSNQPQHF.

The chain carries TRBV7-6 and TRBJ2-2; possibly TRBD2 for D (5 bases). The CDR3 has 14 residues. V shed 1 base and J shed 7 bases, with 10 bases lying between them. Germline assignment: CDR1 SGHVS and CDR2 FNYEAQ. The CDR3: CASSLDRGLGELFF. CDR3 coding DNA: TGTGCCAGCAGCTTAGATCGGGGTCTCGGGGAGCTGTTTTTT.